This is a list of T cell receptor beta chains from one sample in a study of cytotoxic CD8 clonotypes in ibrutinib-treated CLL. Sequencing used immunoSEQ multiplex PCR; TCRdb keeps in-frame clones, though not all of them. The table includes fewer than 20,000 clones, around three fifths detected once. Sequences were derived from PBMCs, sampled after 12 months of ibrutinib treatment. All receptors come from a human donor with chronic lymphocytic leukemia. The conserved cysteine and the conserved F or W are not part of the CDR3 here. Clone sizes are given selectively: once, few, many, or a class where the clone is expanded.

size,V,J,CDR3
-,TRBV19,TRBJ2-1,ASSSPPQGPQQF
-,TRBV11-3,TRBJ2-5,ASSLGQSETQY
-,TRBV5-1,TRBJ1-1,ASSPSVGRVGTEAF
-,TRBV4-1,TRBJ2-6,ASGTSGTGANVLT
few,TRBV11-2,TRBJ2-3,ASSPGGDTQY
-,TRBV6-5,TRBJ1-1,ASSYFPGRDTEAF
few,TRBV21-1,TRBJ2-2,ASSKAEGANTGELF
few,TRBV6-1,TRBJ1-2,ASSEAFRVRVNGYT
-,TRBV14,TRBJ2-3,ASSQALAGYTDTQY
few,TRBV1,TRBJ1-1,TSSHLGGIMNTEAF
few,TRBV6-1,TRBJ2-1,ASSVTGDEQF
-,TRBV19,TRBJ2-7,ASSPGLAGTYEQY
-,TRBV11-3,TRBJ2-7,ARYLGGGQRSSYEQY
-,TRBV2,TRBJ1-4,ASSQPGQLTTNEKLF
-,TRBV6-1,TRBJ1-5,ASSVRQPRGGNQPQH
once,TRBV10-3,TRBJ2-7,ASSDGGEQY
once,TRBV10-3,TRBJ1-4,AISDSGGGTNEKLF
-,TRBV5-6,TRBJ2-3,ASSLLQSTDTQY
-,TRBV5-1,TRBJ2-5,ASSAGAGPQETQY
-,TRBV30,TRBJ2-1,AWSGSAGGSDEQF
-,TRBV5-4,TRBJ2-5,ASSQGTPRETQY
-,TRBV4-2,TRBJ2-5,ASSQYSGTGGQETQY
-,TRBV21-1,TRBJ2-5,ASRRGRVVVETQY
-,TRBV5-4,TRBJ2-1,ASSLNRQGDAYNEQF
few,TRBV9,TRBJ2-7,ASSPRREAYEQY
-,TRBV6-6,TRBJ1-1,ASRRTGGTEAF
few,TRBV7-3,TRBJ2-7,ASSLLAGELGEQY
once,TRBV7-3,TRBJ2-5,ASSSGAAGVETQY
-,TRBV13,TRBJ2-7,ASSFNGQGPTYEQY
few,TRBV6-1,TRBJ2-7,ASSEAGREQY
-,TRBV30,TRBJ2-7,AWSALPAGGPRGGQY
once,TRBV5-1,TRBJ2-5,ASSSGLAEETQY
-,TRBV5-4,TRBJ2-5,ASSLAGLRETQY
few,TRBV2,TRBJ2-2,ASSYTGTENTGELF
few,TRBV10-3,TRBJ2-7,AISVQGYLYEQY
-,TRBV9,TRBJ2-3,ASSVSAGGLADTQY
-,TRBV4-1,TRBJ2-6,ASSQGQGSGANVLT
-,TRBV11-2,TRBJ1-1,ASSLEGGNTEAF
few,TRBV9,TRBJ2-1,ASSVVDRVFGNEQF
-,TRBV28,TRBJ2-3,ASSFSGGSTDTQY
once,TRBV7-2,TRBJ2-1,ASSFTGVNEQF
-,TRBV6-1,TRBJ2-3,ASNDAGGIADTQY
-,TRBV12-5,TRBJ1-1,ASGLTQTGGTEAF